Presented here are 12 T cell receptor beta chains from one specimen sequenced in a study of shared clonotypes between healthy human individuals. Clones were read by immunoSEQ multiplex PCR, and TCRdb kept only the in-frame ones, dropping some. The data contain approximately 2.1 million clones, just over 90% of them seen just once; the ten biggest clones take up about 0.39%. Input material: naive CD4+ T cells from PBMCs. The sample's subset: CD45RA+ positively selected. These receptors were taken from a man aged 18 to 29 in good health. Some clones in this sample may be carry-over from other donors' samples.

The chain is built from TRBV29-1 and TRBJ2-2, with D perhaps TRBD1 or TRBD2 (5 bases each). Between the trimmed V and J ends, which lost 7 bases and 0 bases, there was a span of 12 bases. CDR3 size: 14 residues. CDR1 is SQVTM and CDR2 is ANQGSEA in the germline V gene. The DNA for the CDR3 is TGCAGCGCCCGCCGGGGACCGAACACCGGGGAGCTGTTTTTT. It translates to CSARRGPNTGELFF.

Notes on this clone: Other DNA sequences from this sample encode an identical CDR3 as well. This chain links TRBV11-3 with TRBJ2-7; D remains unclear. The CDR3 is made up of 13 amino acids. V gave up 2 bases and J gave up 0 bases, with 5 bases separating them. The V gene's germline CDR1 is SGHNT and CDR2 YENEEA. CDR3 coding DNA: TGTGCCAGCAGCTTATCCGGCTCCTACGAGCAGTACTTC. Translating gives CASSLSGSYEQYF.

This clone was counted a single time. The rearrangement links TRBV29-1 to TRBJ1-1; D is perhaps TRBD1 (5 bases). Trimming left V 4 bases short and J 0 bases short, with 12 bases between. The CDR3 totals 14 residues. The germline CDR1 and CDR2 sequences are SQVTM and ANQGSEA. The DNA of the CDR3 is TGCAGCGTTGTACAGGCTACTATGAACACTGAAGCTTTCTTT. Translating it yields CSVVQATMNTEAFF. Variable domain in full (rest from reference TRBV29-1 and TRBJ1-1): SAVISQKPSRDICQRGTSLTIQCQVDSQVTMMFWYRQQPGQSLTLIATANQGSEATYESGFVIDKFPISRPNLTFSTLTVSNMSPEDSSIYLCSVVQATMNTEAFFGQGTRLTVV.

The rearrangement joins TRBV25-1 to TRBJ2-7, with 9 bases fitting TRBD1. Germline V CDR1 and CDR2: MGHDK, SYGVNS. This CDR3 is built from 15 residues. The V segment lost 7 bases and the J segment 2 bases; nucleotides outside the gene matches: 9. The CDR3 DNA is TGTGCCAGCATTTCGGGGACAGGGTTTCCCTACGAGCAGTACTTC. Protein product: CASISGTGFPYEQYF.

The chain combines TRBV5-1 with TRBJ1-1; a possible D gene is TRBD1 (6 bases). V shed 4 bases and J shed 4 bases, with 14 bases lying between them. CDR1 is SGHRS and CDR2 is YFSETQ in the germline V gene. This CDR3 is 14 amino acids long. For the CDR3, the DNA is TGCGCCAGCAGCGGGGAAAAGGGGGGCACTGAAGCTTTCTTT. Amino acids: CASSGEKGGTEAFF. The full variable domain, completed using reference TRBV5-1 and TRBJ1-1, is KAGVTQTPRYLIKTRGQQVTLSCSPISGHRSVSWYQQTPGQGLQFLFEYFSETQRNKGNFPGRFSGRQFSNSRSEMNVSTLELGDSALYLCASSGEKGGTEAFFGQGTRLTVV.

This sequence joins TRBV6-5 and TRBJ2-7; D is possibly TRBD2 (6 bases). Germline V gene data show CDR1 as MNHEY and CDR2 as SVGAGI. The V end was cut by 6 bases, the J end by 6 bases, with 15 bases between. CDR3 size: 13 residues. The CDR3 sequence: CASRPPGGREQYF. The CDR3 coding sequence is TGTGCCAGCAGGCCCCCCGGGGGTCGCGAGCAGTACTTC.

This clone was seen a single time. The V call is TRBV4-1, the J call TRBJ2-7, with 8 positions matching TRBD1. V lost 4 bases and J lost 4; bases outside the gene matches: 12. The CDR3 length is 16 residues. CDR1 is MGHRA and CDR2 is YSYEKL in the germline V gene. This chain's CDR3 is CASSRPRAGGIYEQYF. For the CDR3, the DNA is TGCGCCAGCAGCCGCCCCCGGGCAGGGGGCATTTACGAGCAGTACTTC.

This clone was observed a single time. The chain uses TRBV12-5 and TRBJ2-1; 8 nucleotides match TRBD2. The V and J ends lost 1 base and 6 bases, in that order; junction bases with no gene match: 5. The CDR3 consists of 15 residues. The V gene's germline CDR1 is LGHNT and CDR2 FRNRAP. CDR3 nucleotide sequence: TGTGCTAGTGGTTTGGGGTCAGCGGGAGCCAATGAGCAGTTCTTC. Its protein is CASGLGSAGANEQFF.

The chain combines TRBV15 with TRBJ2-7; 9 bases align to TRBD1. V gave up 1 base and J gave up 6 bases; unmatched junction bases: 4. In germline, CDR1 is LNHNV, CDR2 YYDKDF (reference sequence). The CDR3 runs 14 residues. CDR3 nucleotides: TGTGCCACCAGCAGAGTGGGGACAGGGAGCGAGCAGTACTTC. Amino acid sequence: CATSRVGTGSEQYF. Full variable domain (remainder filled in from reference TRBV15 and TRBJ2-7): DAMVIQNPRYQVTQFGKPVTLSCSQTLNHNVMYWYQQKSSQAPKLLFHYYDKDFNNEADTPDNFQSRRPNTSFCFLDIRSPGLGDTAMYLCATSRVGTGSEQYFGPGTRLTVT.

A single count supports this clone. The chain couples TRBV7-2 to TRBJ1-5; unclear D gene. V lost 1 base and J lost 0, with 10 bases in between. Germline V gene lookup returns CDR1 SGHTA and CDR2 FQGNSA. The CDR3 spans 16 residues. Here the CDR3 reads CASSLVRGDSNQPQHF. Written as DNA, the CDR3 is TGTGCCAGCAGCTTAGTTCGCGGGGATAGCAATCAGCCCCAGCATTTT.

The V gene is TRBV6-5, the J gene TRBJ2-7, with 7 nucleotides matching TRBD1. Germline V gives CDR1 MNHEY, CDR2 SVGAGI. The CDR3 is 14 amino acids. The ends lost 5 bases at V and 2 bases at J; junction bases unmatched: 6. The CDR3 spells CASSPSTGTYEQYF. In DNA, the CDR3 is TGTGCCAGCAGTCCTTCGACAGGGACCTACGAGCAGTACTTC.

The chain is built from TRBV7-3 and TRBJ2-1; TRBD2 aligns across 11 bases. The CDR3 is made up of 16 amino acids. The germline V gene has CDR1 SGHTA and CDR2 FQGTGA. The V segment lost 5 bases and the J segment 7 bases; nucleotides outside the gene matches: 10. Here the CDR3 DNA reads TGTGCCAGCAGCCAATCTTCTAGCGGGAGGAGGAATGAGCAGTTCTTC. It is translated as CASSQSSSGRRNEQFF.